This TCR beta chain originates from a study of blood T cell repertoires in COVID-19. J gave up 7 bases and V 5 bases, and 16 bases lay outside the gene matches. Germline V gene sequence: CDR1 SEHNR, CDR2 FQNEAQ (reference sequence). This CDR3 comprises 18 residues. TCRdb keeps only in-frame clones here, not all; method: immunoSEQ multiplex PCR. Of hundreds of thousands of clones listed, about 86% are singletons. The TCR was taken from a woman aged 55-70 years with COVID-19, enrolled during active disease. The rearrangement uses TRBV7-9 and TRBJ2-1, with TRBD2 matching over 11 bases. The source material was peripheral blood. The CDR3 coding sequence is TGTGCCAGCAGCCGAAGAATAAACCGACTAGCGGGGATAAATGAGCAGTTCTTC. Translating gives CASSRRINRLAGINEQFF.